The entry below describes one T cell receptor beta chain. This sample is part of a study of cytomegalovirus exposure and HLA in healthy donors. The donors were in the approximately 120-subject validation cohort; that cohort was separate from the approximately 670-subject first cohort. CDR3 length: 15 amino acids. Looked up from germline, CDR1 is LNHDA and CDR2 is SQIVND (reference sequence). V lost 4 bases and J lost 3, with 15 bases in between. Repertoires were generated with immunoSEQ multiplex PCR, while TCRdb's copy carries only in-frame clones and drops some. The sample consists of some 98,000 clones, roughly 84% of them appearing once.

The sequenced sample consisted of PBMCs. The V gene is TRBV19, the J gene TRBJ2-5; maybe TRBD1 (5 bases). The sequence was collected from a man younger than 30 in good health and CMV-seropositive. The CDR3 nucleotides read TGTGCCAGTAGTAAGAAGGGGCTCCCTGAAGAGACCCAGTACTTC. Protein sequence: CASSKKGLPEETQYF.